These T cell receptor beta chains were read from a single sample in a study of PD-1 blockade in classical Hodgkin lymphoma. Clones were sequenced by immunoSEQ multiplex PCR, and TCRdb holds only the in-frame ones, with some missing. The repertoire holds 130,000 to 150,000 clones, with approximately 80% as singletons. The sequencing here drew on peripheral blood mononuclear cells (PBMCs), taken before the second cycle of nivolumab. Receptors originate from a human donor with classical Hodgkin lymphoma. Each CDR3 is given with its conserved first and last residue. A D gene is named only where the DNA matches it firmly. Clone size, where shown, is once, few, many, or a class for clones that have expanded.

TGTGCCAGCAGCTTCAGACAGCACACCGGGGAGCTGTTTTTT	CASSFRQHTGELFF	TRBV11-2	TRBJ2-2	NA	NA
TGTGCCAGCAGCGGGAACTCTGGAAACACCATATATTTT	CASSGNSGNTIYF	TRBV6-6	TRBJ1-3	NA	few
TGTGCTAGCAGCTTAGATGCGGGGGTGCAGACCCAGTACTTC	CASSLDAGVQTQYF	TRBV7-7	TRBJ2-5	TRBD2	NA
TGTGCCAGCAGCTTAAGTAGCGGGTACCAAGAGACCCAGTACTTC	CASSLSSGYQETQYF	TRBV7-9	TRBJ2-5	TRBD2	NA
TGTGCCAGCAGCCCTGCCCCCGGTGCGCAGTACTTC	CASSPAPGAQYF	TRBV7-2	TRBJ2-7	NA	NA
TGTGCCAGCAGCTTGGCCGGGACTATAGCTGAAAAACTGTTTTTT	CASSLAGTIAEKLFF	TRBV7-9	TRBJ1-4	NA	NA
TGTGCCAGCAGTGTACTTGGCCGTTATAGCAATCAGCCCCAGCATTTT	CASSVLGRYSNQPQHF	TRBV6-1	TRBJ1-5	NA	NA
TGTGCCAGTAGTATTATGGGACAGTCGATAGATACGCAGTATTTT	CASSIMGQSIDTQYF	TRBV19	TRBJ2-3	TRBD1	NA
TGTGCCAGCGGACACAGCGGGGAAAGGACAGGAGAGACCCAGTACTTC	CASGHSGERTGETQYF	TRBV2	TRBJ2-5	NA	NA
TGTGCCAGTAGTAGGGGGCTCTTTTACACCGGGGAGCTGTTTTTT	CASSRGLFYTGELFF	TRBV19	TRBJ2-2	NA	NA
TGTGCCAGCTCACCAAGGCCAGTAGATTCACCCCTCCACTTT	CASSPRPVDSPLHF	TRBV18	TRBJ1-6	NA	NA
TGTGCCAGCATTGGGGACAGACAATCCACCGGGGAGCTGTTTTTT	CASIGDRQSTGELFF	TRBV2	TRBJ2-2	TRBD1	NA
TGTGCCTGGAGTGTTCAGACAGCTGAAGCTTTCTTT	CAWSVQTAEAFF	TRBV30	TRBJ1-1	NA	NA
TGTGCCAGCCGACGGGAAGCAGGGGGGGGCACTGAAGCTTTCTTT	CASRREAGGGTEAFF	TRBV2	TRBJ1-1	TRBD1	NA
TGTGCCAGCAGCTTAGAATGGGTTAGCGGGAGAAATGAGCAGTTCTTC	CASSLEWVSGRNEQFF	TRBV7-9	TRBJ2-1	TRBD2	NA
TGTGCCAGCTCACCACGACAGGGTGGGCCACCCCTCCACTTT	CASSPRQGGPPLHF	TRBV18	TRBJ1-6	TRBD1	NA
TGTGCCATCAGTGAGTCGAGGGGAGCCGTGAAAGATACGCAGTATTTT	CAISESRGAVKDTQYF	TRBV10-3	TRBJ2-3	NA	NA
TGTGCCAGTAGTATCAGGGGTTGGGTTTCGACAGATACGCAGTATTTT	CASSIRGWVSTDTQYF	TRBV19	TRBJ2-3	NA	NA
TGTGCCAGCAGTGGACAGGGGGAGACCCAGTACTTC	CASSGQGETQYF	TRBV2	TRBJ2-5	TRBD1	NA
TGTGCCAGCAGTGGAAGCAGGGAGCAAGAGACCCAGTACTTC	CASSGSREQETQYF	TRBV6-6	TRBJ2-5	NA	NA
TGTGCCAGCAGTGAACCCAGGGGGCTTGGGGAAAAACTGTTTTTT	CASSEPRGLGEKLFF	TRBV6-1	TRBJ1-4	TRBD1	NA
TGTGCCAGCTCACCAAGGAGGGGGCTGGCAGATACGCAGTATTTT	CASSPRRGLADTQYF	TRBV18	TRBJ2-3	NA	once
TGTGCCAGCAGCTTCCCTAGCGGGAGAGCAGATACGCAGTATTTT	CASSFPSGRADTQYF	TRBV7-3	TRBJ2-3	TRBD2	NA
TGTGCCAGCAGCAAAACCGGGACCGTCCTGGATACGCAGTATTTT	CASSKTGTVLDTQYF	TRBV7-3	TRBJ2-3	NA	many
TGTGCCAGCGTTCAGGGAGGAGGAGGGGGGCAGCCCCAGCATTTT	CASVQGGGGGQPQHF	TRBV2	TRBJ1-5	NA	NA
TGTGCTAGTTCGCTGGGGGACAGGGGAAACTATGGCTACACCTTC	CASSLGDRGNYGYTF	TRBV12-5	TRBJ1-2	TRBD1	NA
TGTGCAAGTCGCTTAATAGGAAAGATGGCCCTCTATGGCTACACCTTC	CASRLIGKMALYGYTF	TRBV12-2	TRBJ1-2	NA	NA
TGTGCCAGCAGCTTAGAGGGACAGGGCACCGGGGAGCTGTTTTTT	CASSLEGQGTGELFF	TRBV13	TRBJ2-2	TRBD1	medium-sized
TGTGCCAGCAGCTTACGGGGGCTGGGGGAGACCCAGTACTTC	CASSLRGLGETQYF	TRBV7-3	TRBJ2-5	NA	NA
TGTGCCAGCTCACCTGGGCCCGATACGCAGTATTTT	CASSPGPDTQYF	TRBV18	TRBJ2-3	NA	NA
TGTGCCAGCAACCACAGGGGAGCCGGGTACGAGCAGTACTTC	CASNHRGAGYEQYF	TRBV2	TRBJ2-7	TRBD1	NA
TGTGCCAGCAGTTATGCCCCACGACAGAACACTGAAGCTTTCTTT	CASSYAPRQNTEAFF	TRBV6-6	TRBJ1-1	NA	NA
TGTGCCAGCAGTGACAGGGCCCGAAGTGGTGAAGCTTTCTTT	CASSDRARSGEAFF	TRBV6-6	TRBJ1-1	TRBD1	NA
TGTGCCAGCAGTACTCCGGGACAGGGTTCCTACGAGCAGTACTTC	CASSTPGQGSYEQYF	TRBV6-5	TRBJ2-7	TRBD1	NA
TGTGCCAGCAGCGTACCACCCCATGACAAGCTGGGGACGAAGATCGAAGCTTTCTTT	CASSVPPHDKLGTKIEAFF	TRBV9	TRBJ1-1	NA	NA